Following are 31 T cell receptor beta chains from one sample sequenced in a study of T cells in Graves' hyperthyroidism and ophthalmopathy. Authors of the study amplified TCR beta CDR3 regions from RNA transcripts. TCR CDR3 regions were first amplified by RT-PCR with HTBI primers. Using its own MiXCR run on the multiplex PCR reads, TCRdb lists one record per CDR3 protein. The sample lists approximately 590,000 distinct CDR3 sequences; around 16% were seen once. Source material: blood. These receptor sequences come from a woman aged 30 to 39 with Graves' hyperthyroidism.

This clonotype came up many times. The J gene is TRBJ1-4, the V gene TRBV12-3 or TRBV12-4; D is ambiguous. Trimming stripped 1 base from V and 3 bases from J, with 3 bases between. This CDR3 is 13 amino acids long. The CDR3: CASSLGANEKLFF. The CDR3 DNA reads as TGTGCCAGCAGTTTAGGCGCTAATGAAAAACTGTTTTTT.

V gene TRBV27 combines with J gene TRBJ1-1; TRBD1 matches at 10 bases. Trimming cost V 10 bases and J 1 base; bases outside gene matches: 6. Germline lookup yields CDR1 MNHEY and CDR2 SMNVEV (reference sequence). The CDR3 is made up of 14 amino acids. CDR3 sequence: CATRQGAENTEAFF. CDR3 DNA: TGTGCCACTCGACAGGGGGCTGAGAACACTGAAGCTTTCTTT.

The chain is built from TRBV6-5 and TRBJ2-2; 8 positions match TRBD2. Germline loops: CDR1 MNHEY, CDR2 SVGAGI. The CDR3 has 17 residues. Trimming took 0 bases from V and 5 from J; bases not matched to a gene: 8. The chain's CDR3 is CASSYSTGGRYTGELFF. The CDR3 nucleotides are TGTGCCAGCAGTTACTCAACGGGCGGGAGGTATACCGGGGAGCTGTTTTTT.

This clonotype was observed at least ten times. This chain connects TRBV11-3 to TRBJ2-2; D is unresolved. The CDR3 has 14 amino acids. Trimming left V 3 bases short and J 5 bases short, with 10 bases between. Looked up from germline, CDR1 is SGHNT and CDR2 is YENEEA. The CDR3 region is CASSLWDGTGELFF. The CDR3 coding sequence is TGTGCCAGCAGCTTGTGGGATGGGACCGGGGAGCTGTTTTTT.

V usage is TRBV7-9 and J usage is TRBJ2-3, with 9 bases aligning to TRBD2. In germline, CDR1 is SEHNR, CDR2 FQNEAQ (reference sequence). The CDR3 is made up of 18 amino acids. After removal of 1 base from V and 3 bases from J, the junction contained 11 bases not matched to a gene. CDR3 coding DNA: TGTGCCAGCAGCTTAGGACTAGCGGAGGGGGACCAGACAGATACGCAGTATTTT. Residues: CASSLGLAEGDQTDTQYF.

The chain combines TRBV18 with TRBJ2-1; 10 bases align to TRBD1. J gave up 8 bases and V 3 bases, and 7 bases lay outside the gene matches. There are 15 residues in the CDR3. Germline CDR1 and CDR2: KGHSH and LQKENI. The CDR3 reads CASSPPGTGVYEQFF. CDR3 DNA: TGTGCCAGCTCACCCCCCGGGACAGGGGTGTATGAGCAGTTCTTC.

This clonotype has a count of ten or more. This rearrangement joins TRBV7-9 to TRBJ2-1; 14 nucleotides line up with TRBD2. Germline CDR1 SEHNR, CDR2 FQNEAQ (reference sequence). The V gene end was trimmed by 2 bases and the J gene end by 7 bases; junction bases not matched to a gene: 4. This CDR3 has 16 amino acids. This CDR3 reads CASSLQGLAGANEQFF. The CDR3 DNA reads as TGTGCCAGCAGCTTACAGGGACTAGCGGGAGCAAATGAGCAGTTCTTC.

This clonotype was counted ten times or more. The genes are TRBV28 and TRBJ2-1; no clear D gene. From germline, CDR1 is MDHEN and CDR2 SYDVKM. The CDR3 is made up of 11 amino acids. V lost 6 bases to trimming and J lost 5 bases, with 5 bases between them. The CDR3 protein is CASRGNNEQFF. The CDR3 DNA is TGTGCCAGCAGGGGGAACAATGAGCAGTTCTTC.

This clonotype was recorded many times. The rearrangement joins TRBV10-3 to TRBJ2-7; 10 nucleotides align to TRBD2. V lost 6 bases and J lost 2; bases outside the gene matches: 7. The length of the CDR3 is 15 residues. Germline assignment: CDR1 ENHRY and CDR2 SYGVKD. The CDR3 loop is CAIRQAGGETYEQYF. The CDR3 DNA is TGTGCCATCAGACAAGCGGGAGGGGAGACCTACGAGCAGTACTTC.

This clonotype came up many times. V is TRBV12-3 or TRBV12-4 and J is TRBJ2-1; TRBD2 agrees at 11 bases. J was trimmed by 6 bases and V by 5 bases; bases with no gene match: 12. This CDR3 is 17 amino acids long. CDR3 loop: CASSAKIAGGPINEQFF. Written as DNA, the CDR3 is TGTGCCAGCAGTGCAAAAATAGCGGGAGGGCCCATCAATGAGCAGTTCTTC.

V gene TRBV30 combines with J gene TRBJ2-3; possible D gene TRBD1, 6 bases. With the DNA end fitting TRBJ1-5 better, the J assignment may be wrong. Germline CDR1 GTSNPN, CDR2 SVGIG (reference sequence). This CDR3 is 13 amino acids long. In nucleotides, the CDR3 is TGTGCCTGGAGTTTGGACCGGACAGATACGCAGCATTTT. It translates to CAWSLDRTDTQHF.

This clonotype was counted a few times. For the CDR3, the DNA is TGCGCCAGCAGCCGGGACGGGGGGCTAAACACTGAAGCTTTCTTT. Its translation is CASSRDGGLNTEAFF. The chain carries TRBV5-1 and TRBJ1-1, with D possibly matching TRBD1 (6 bases). Germline V CDR1 and CDR2: SGHRS, YFSETQ. The V end was cut by 4 bases, the J end by 2 bases, with 15 bases between. The length of the CDR3 is 15 residues.

The gene calls are TRBV19 and TRBJ2-7; 8 bases are shared with TRBD1. This CDR3 has 15 amino acids. CDR1 is LNHDA and CDR2 is SQIVND in the germline V gene (reference sequence). The trim removed 5 bases at V and 2 bases at J, leaving 8 bases unmatched. The CDR3, as DNA: TGTGCCAGTAGTCCGCAGACAGGGGTGACCTACGAGCAGTACTTC. It codes for CASSPQTGVTYEQYF.

Only a few counts were recorded for this clonotype. This chain joins TRBV6-1 and TRBJ1-2; TRBD1 matches 7 bases. This CDR3 region has 14 residues. CDR1 MNHNS and CDR2 SASEGT come from the germline V gene. V lost 6 bases, J lost 3 bases, and 7 bases stayed unmatched. CDR3: CASSGTDTYYGYTF. CDR3 sequence (DNA): TGTGCCAGCAGCGGGACAGACACTTACTATGGCTACACCTTC.

The sample holds many counts of this clonotype. The CDR3 region has the DNA TGTGCCAGCAGTGAATCTGGACAGGGTTACGAGCAGTACTTC. It translates to CASSESGQGYEQYF. V and J are TRBV25-1 and TRBJ2-7; 8 nucleotides align to TRBD1. V shed 1 base and J 4 bases; nucleotides not matched to a gene: 3. CDR3 length: 14 residues. The germline CDR1 and CDR2 sequences are MGHDK and SYGVNS.

This clonotype was seen ten or more times. The chain uses TRBV10-3 and TRBJ1-2; TRBD1 might be the D (6 bases). Germline CDR1 reads ENHRY; CDR2 reads SYGVKD. The CDR3 runs 10 residues. Trimming took 8 bases from V and 5 from J, leaving 6 bases between them. The CDR3 region is CAIGQYGYTF. The DNA of the CDR3 is TGTGCCATCGGACAGTATGGCTACACCTTC.

As to this clonotype: This may be a read error: a much more frequent sequence differs by one nucleotide. This chain links TRBV2 with TRBJ2-2; either TRBD1 or TRBD2 may fit D (6 bases each). Trimming shortened V by 6 bases and J by 6 bases, and 17 bases separated the two germline ends. CDR3 length: 15 amino acids. Looked up from germline, CDR1 is SNHLY and CDR2 is FYNNEI. The CDR3 is CASRRDNTTPGELFF. CDR3 nucleotide sequence: TGTGCCAGCAGGCGGGACAATACTACACCCGGGGAGCTGTTTTTT.

This clonotype has more than one count but fewer than ten. The chain combines TRBV2 with TRBJ2-1; D unclear. V gave up 6 bases and J gave up 5 bases, with 8 bases separating them. Germline V gives CDR1 SNHLY, CDR2 FYNNEI. CDR3 length equals 12 residues. CDR3 protein: CASSLKNNEQFF. CDR3 bases: TGTGCCAGCAGCCTCAAGAACAATGAGCAGTTCTTC.

The chain joins TRBV24-1 to TRBJ2-1, with 9 bases identical to TRBD1. The CDR3 is made up of 16 amino acids. The germline V gene has CDR1 KGHDR and CDR2 SFDVKD. Trimming cost V 7 bases and J 5 bases; bases outside gene matches: 11. In DNA, the CDR3 is TGTGCCACCAGGGGACAGGGTTCGGGAGATCACAATGAGCAGTTCTTC. Amino acids: CATRGQGSGDHNEQFF.

This clonotype was counted many times. The chain recombines TRBV7-9 with TRBJ2-7; a weak D match, TRBD2 (6 bases). The CDR3 is made up of 15 amino acids. V lost 4 bases and J 2 bases, leaving 15 bases between the germline ends. Germline assignment: CDR1 SEHNR and CDR2 FQNEAQ (reference sequence). As DNA, the CDR3 is TGTGCCAGCAGCTCAACGACTAGGCTACCCTACGAGCAGTACTTC. This encodes CASSSTTRLPYEQYF.

This clonotype was observed at least ten times. The chain employs TRBV12-3 or TRBV12-4 and TRBJ1-2; TRBD1 matches at 7 bases. This CDR3 contains 13 residues. Trimming cost V 4 bases and J 7 bases; bases outside gene matches: 6. The CDR3 loop is CASSYTGAAGYTF. The DNA of the CDR3 is TGTGCCAGCAGTTATACAGGGGCGGCTGGCTACACCTTC.

This clonotype was picked up many times. The chain links TRBV5-1 to TRBJ1-1; D is uncertain. Germline values: CDR1 SGHRS, CDR2 YFSETQ. This CDR3 spans 15 amino acids. V was cut by 4 bases and J by 0 bases, with 13 bases left in between. In nucleotides, the CDR3 is TGCGCCAGCAGCGCCACGGTGGTGTTGAACACTGAAGCTTTCTTT. Its protein is CASSATVVLNTEAFF. The variable domain in full, with the rest retrieved from reference TRBV5-1 and TRBJ1-1, is KAGVTQTPRYLIKTRGQQVTLSCSPISGHRSVSWYQQTPGQGLQFLFEYFSETQRNKGNFPGRFSGRQFSNSRSEMNVSTLELGDSALYLCASSATVVLNTEAFFGQGTRLTVV.

The sample holds many counts of this clonotype. The J gene is TRBJ2-5, the V gene TRBV30; TRBD2 agrees at 7 bases. Germline loops: CDR1 GTSNPN, CDR2 SVGIG (reference sequence). CDR3 length: 13 amino acids. J gave up 7 bases and V 0 bases, and 5 bases lay outside the gene matches. For the CDR3, the DNA is TGTGCCTGGAGTGTGGGGGGGTCGGGGACCCAGTACTTC. This gives the protein CAWSVGGSGTQYF.

In its sample, this clonotype was seen a few times. This chain uses TRBV7-9 with TRBJ1-6; no clear D gene. V shed 3 bases and J shed 0 bases, with 9 bases lying between them. Germline V gene lookup returns CDR1 SEHNR and CDR2 FQNEAQ (reference sequence). The CDR3 sequence is 16 residues long. The CDR3: CASSFDFSSYNSPLHF. The CDR3 nucleotides are TGTGCCAGCAGCTTCGACTTCAGCTCCTATAATTCACCCCTCCACTTT.

The chain joins TRBV4-2 to TRBJ1-6, with 7 bases matching TRBD1. The CDR3 spans 16 residues. Germline assignment: CDR1 LGHNA and CDR2 YNFKEQ. Trimming at V came to 1 base and at J to 7 bases, leaving 7 bases not matched to a gene. The CDR3 nucleotides are TGTGCCAGCAGCCAAGGTGTAGGACAGGCGAATTCACCCCTCCACTTT. Translation gives CASSQGVGQANSPLHF.

This clonotype was seen at least ten times. V and J are TRBV30 and TRBJ1-6; D ambiguous. V lost 7 bases to trimming and J lost 7 bases, with 14 bases between them. The CDR3 extends over 13 amino acids. CDR1 is GTSNPN and CDR2 is SVGIG in the germline V gene (reference sequence). The CDR3 spells CASRLPQNSPLHF. Written as DNA, the CDR3 is TGTGCCTCCCGTCTGCCGCAAAATTCACCCCTCCACTTT. The complete variable domain, with remaining parts taken from reference TRBV30 and TRBJ1-6, reads SQTIHQWPATLVQPVGSPLSLECTVEGTSNPNLYWYRQAAGRGLQLLFYSVGIGQISSEVPQNLSASRPQDRQFILSSKKLLLSDSGFYLCASRLPQNSPLHFGNGTRLTVT.

The table lists this clonotype with many counts. J is TRBJ2-2 and V is TRBV27, with TRBD1 matching over 8 bases. This CDR3 is built from 16 residues. The junction had 8 bases not matched to a gene; V was cut back by 5 bases and J by 3 bases. Germline lookup yields CDR1 MNHEY and CDR2 SMNVEV (reference sequence). The CDR3 DNA reads as TGTGCCAGCAGTGACAATCACAGGGGGTACACCGGGGAGCTGTTTTTT. It translates to CASSDNHRGYTGELFF.

The chain joins TRBV2 to TRBJ1-2; no clear D. The V gene lost 6 bases and the J gene lost 4 bases, with 15 bases spanning the gap. Germline V lookup: CDR1 SNHLY, CDR2 FYNNEI. The CDR3 consists of 14 residues. The CDR3 is CASRVGPLAYGYTF. CDR3 DNA sequence: TGTGCCAGCAGGGTAGGCCCCCTTGCCTATGGCTACACCTTC.

With respect to this clonotype: A junction boundary mismatches the germline segment, possibly from a read error. The chain joins TRBV6-4 to TRBJ1-5; weak D call: TRBD1 (5 bases). The germline V gene encodes CDR1 MRHNA and CDR2 SNTAGT. The CDR3 runs 19 residues. The CDR3 DNA reads TGTGCCAGCAGTTACTCGGTTCATTTGAGGGGCACCGGCAATCAGCCCCAGCATTTT. Translation gives CASSYSVHLRGTGNQPQHF.

The chain links TRBV5-1 to TRBJ2-7; 13 positions agree with TRBD2. After removal of 3 bases from V and 0 bases from J, the junction contained 6 bases not matched to a gene. The CDR3 is 17 amino acids. Looked up from germline, CDR1 is SGHRS and CDR2 is YFSETQ. The CDR3 loop is CASSSGLAGVLSYEQYF. The CDR3 bases are TGCGCCAGCAGCTCAGGACTAGCGGGAGTCCTCTCCTACGAGCAGTACTTC.

This clonotype appeared once. At one boundary the junction diverges from the germline segment, which might be a read error. V is TRBV15 and J is TRBJ2-1, with 7 bases fitting TRBD1. The CDR3 loop spans 15 amino acids. CDR1 and CDR2 (germline): LNHNV, YYDKDF (reference sequence). The CDR3 DNA sequence: TGTACCACCAGCAGTGCTTTGGACAGGTACAATGAGCAGTTCTTC. Its translation is CTTSSALDRYNEQFF.